This T cell receptor beta chain is drawn from a study of blood T cell repertoires in COVID-19. Study information: Specimens from acute and convalescent COVID-19 originated in the United States, Italy and Spain.

Germline values: CDR1 LNHDA, CDR2 SQIVND (reference sequence). This CDR3 has 14 residues. Trimming cost V 5 bases and J 5 bases, with 15 bases left between them. In the authors' workflow: Estimation of nucleated cell counts was performed using reference gene primer amplification. TCRdb keeps only in-frame clones here, not all; method: immunoSEQ multiplex PCR. V and J calls plus clone size are reproduced from that table; the DNA served to infer D and trimming. This sample has tens of thousands of clones, with about 84% found just once. The V call is TRBV19, the J call TRBJ1-2, with D possibly matching TRBD1 (5 bases). The source material was peripheral blood. The clonotype comes from a man aged 60-69 years with acute or convalescent COVID-19. CDR3 DNA sequence: TGTGCCAGTAGTGCGATCGGGGGGGTTTATGGCTACACCTTC. It specifies CASSAIGGVYGYTF.